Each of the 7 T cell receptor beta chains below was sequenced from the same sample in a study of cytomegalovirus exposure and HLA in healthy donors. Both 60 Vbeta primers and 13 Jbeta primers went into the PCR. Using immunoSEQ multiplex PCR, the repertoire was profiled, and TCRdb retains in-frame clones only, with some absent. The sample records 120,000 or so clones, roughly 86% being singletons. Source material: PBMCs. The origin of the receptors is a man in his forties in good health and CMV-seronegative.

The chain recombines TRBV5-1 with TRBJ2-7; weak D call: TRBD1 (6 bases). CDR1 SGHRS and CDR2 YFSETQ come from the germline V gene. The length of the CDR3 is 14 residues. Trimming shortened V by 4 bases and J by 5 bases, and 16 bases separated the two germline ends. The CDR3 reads CASSPQGLGHEQYF. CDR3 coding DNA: TGCGCCAGCAGCCCACAGGGCCTCGGCCACGAGCAGTACTTC. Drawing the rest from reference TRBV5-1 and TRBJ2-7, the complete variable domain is KAGVTQTPRYLIKTRGQQVTLSCSPISGHRSVSWYQQTPGQGLQFLFEYFSETQRNKGNFPGRFSGRQFSNSRSEMNVSTLELGDSALYLCASSPQGLGHEQYFGPGTRLTVT.

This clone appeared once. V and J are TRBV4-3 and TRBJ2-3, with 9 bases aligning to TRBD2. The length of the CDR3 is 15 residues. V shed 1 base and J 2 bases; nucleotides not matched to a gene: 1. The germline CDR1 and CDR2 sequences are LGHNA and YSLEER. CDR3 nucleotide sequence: TGCGCCAGCAGCCAAGGACTAGCGGACACAGATACGCAGTATTTT. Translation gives CASSQGLADTDTQYF.

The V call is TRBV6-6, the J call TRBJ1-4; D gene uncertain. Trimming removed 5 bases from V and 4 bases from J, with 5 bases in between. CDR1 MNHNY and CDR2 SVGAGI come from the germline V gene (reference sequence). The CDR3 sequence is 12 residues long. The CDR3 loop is CASSVLNEKLFF. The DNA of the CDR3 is TGTGCCAGCAGTGTCCTTAATGAAAAACTGTTTTTT.

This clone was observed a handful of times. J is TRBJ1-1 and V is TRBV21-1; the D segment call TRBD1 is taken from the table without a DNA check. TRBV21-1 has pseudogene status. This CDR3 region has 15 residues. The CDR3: CASSLWTGANTEAFF. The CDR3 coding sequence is TGTGCCAGCAGCCTTTGGACAGGGGCGAACACTGAAGCTTTCTTT.

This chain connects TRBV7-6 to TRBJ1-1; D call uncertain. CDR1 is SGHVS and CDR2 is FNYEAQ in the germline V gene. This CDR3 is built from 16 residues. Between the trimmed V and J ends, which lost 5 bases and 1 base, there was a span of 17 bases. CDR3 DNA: TGTGCCAGCAGCCCCCTGGGAGCGGCGGCGAACACTGAAGCTTTCTTT. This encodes CASSPLGAAANTEAFF.

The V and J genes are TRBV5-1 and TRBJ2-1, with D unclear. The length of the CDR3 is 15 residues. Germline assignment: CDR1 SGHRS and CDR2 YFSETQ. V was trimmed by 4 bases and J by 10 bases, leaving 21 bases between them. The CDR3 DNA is TGCGCCAGCAGCCCCCTGGGTGCTGGGTCGGAGGAGCAGTTCTTC. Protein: CASSPLGAGSEEQFF.

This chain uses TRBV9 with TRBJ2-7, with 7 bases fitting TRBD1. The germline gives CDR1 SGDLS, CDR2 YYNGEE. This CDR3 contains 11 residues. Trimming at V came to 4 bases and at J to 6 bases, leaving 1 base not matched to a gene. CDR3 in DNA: TGTGCCAGCAGCAGGGGGCGCGAGCAGTACTTC. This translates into CASSRGREQYF.